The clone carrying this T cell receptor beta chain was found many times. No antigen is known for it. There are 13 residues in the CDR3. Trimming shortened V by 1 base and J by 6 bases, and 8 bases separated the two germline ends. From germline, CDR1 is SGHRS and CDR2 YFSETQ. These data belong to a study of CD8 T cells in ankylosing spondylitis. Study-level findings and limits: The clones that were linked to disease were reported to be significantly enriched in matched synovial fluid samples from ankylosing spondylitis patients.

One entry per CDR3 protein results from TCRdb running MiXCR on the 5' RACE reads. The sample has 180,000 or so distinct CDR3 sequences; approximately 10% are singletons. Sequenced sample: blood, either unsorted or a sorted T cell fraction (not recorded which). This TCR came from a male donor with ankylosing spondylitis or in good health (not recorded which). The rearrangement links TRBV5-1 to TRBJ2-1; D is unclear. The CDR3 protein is CASSLSQPNEQFF. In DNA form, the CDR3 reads TGCGCCAGCAGCTTGTCCCAGCCCAATGAGCAGTTCTTC. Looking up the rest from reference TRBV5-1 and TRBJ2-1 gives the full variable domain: KAGVTQTPRYLIKTRGQQVTLSCSPISGHRSVSWYQQTPGQGLQFLFEYFSETQRNKGNFPGRFSGRQFSNSRSEMNVSTLELGDSALYLCASSLSQPNEQFFGPGTRLTVL.